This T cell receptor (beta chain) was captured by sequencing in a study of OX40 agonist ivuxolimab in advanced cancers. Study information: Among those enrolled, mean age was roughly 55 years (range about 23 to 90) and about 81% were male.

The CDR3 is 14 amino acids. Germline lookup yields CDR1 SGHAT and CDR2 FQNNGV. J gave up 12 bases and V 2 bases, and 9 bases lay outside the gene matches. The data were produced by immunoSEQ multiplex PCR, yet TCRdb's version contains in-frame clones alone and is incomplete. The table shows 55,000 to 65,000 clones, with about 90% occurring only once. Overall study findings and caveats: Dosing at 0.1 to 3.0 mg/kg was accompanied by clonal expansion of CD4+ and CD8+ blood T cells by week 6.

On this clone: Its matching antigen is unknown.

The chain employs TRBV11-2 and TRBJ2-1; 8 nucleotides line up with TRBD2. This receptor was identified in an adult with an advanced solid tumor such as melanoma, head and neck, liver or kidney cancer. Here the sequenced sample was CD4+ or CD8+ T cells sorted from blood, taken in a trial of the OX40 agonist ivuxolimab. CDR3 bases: TGTGCCAGCAGCTTAACTAGCGGAGACCTAGGGCAGTTCTTC. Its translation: CASSLTSGDLGQFF. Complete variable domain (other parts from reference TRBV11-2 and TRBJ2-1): EAGVAQSPRYKIIEKRQSVAFWCNPISGHATLYWYQQILGQGPKLLIQFQNNGVVDDSQLPKDRFSAERLKGVDSTLKIQPAKLEDSAVYLCASSLTSGDLGQFFGPGTRLTVL.